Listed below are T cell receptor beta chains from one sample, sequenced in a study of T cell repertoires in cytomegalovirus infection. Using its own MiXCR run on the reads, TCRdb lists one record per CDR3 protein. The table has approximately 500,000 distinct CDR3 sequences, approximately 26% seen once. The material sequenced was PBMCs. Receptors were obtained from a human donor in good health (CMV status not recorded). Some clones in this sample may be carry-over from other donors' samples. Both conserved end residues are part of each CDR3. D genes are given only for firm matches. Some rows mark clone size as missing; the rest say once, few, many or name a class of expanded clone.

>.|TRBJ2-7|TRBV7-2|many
CASSLRRRNYEQYF
TGTGCCAGCAGCTTACGGCGACGAAACTACGAGCAGTACTTC
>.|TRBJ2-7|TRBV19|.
CASRPGPTYSYEQYF
TGTGCCAGTAGGCCGGGCCCTACCTATTCTTACGAGCAGTACTTC
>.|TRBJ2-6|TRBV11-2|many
CASSLGGARGANVLTF
TGTGCCAGCAGCTTAGGGGGGGCGCGAGGGGCCAACGTCCTGACTTTC
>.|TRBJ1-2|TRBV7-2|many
CASSRGGGSYGYTF
TGTGCCAGCAGTCGAGGGGGGGGGAGCTATGGCTACACCTTC
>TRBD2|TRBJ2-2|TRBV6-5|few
CASSYSASGSGTGELFF
TGTGCCAGCAGTTACTCGGCTAGCGGGAGCGGAACCGGGGAGCTGTTTTTT
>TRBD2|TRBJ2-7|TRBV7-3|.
CASSPRGGPTYEQYF
TGTGCCAGCAGCCCCCGGGGGGGACCTACCTACGAGCAGTACTTC
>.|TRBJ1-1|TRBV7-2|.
CASSPDSRMAEAFF
TGTGCCAGCAGCCCGGACTCCCGGATGGCTGAAGCTTTCTTT
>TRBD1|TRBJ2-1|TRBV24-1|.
CATRDGQGDYNEQFF
TGTGCCACCAGGGACGGACAGGGCGACTACAATGAGCAGTTCTTC
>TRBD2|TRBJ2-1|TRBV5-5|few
CASSLAGTSHYNEQFF
TGTGCCAGCAGCTTGGCCGGGACTAGCCACTACAATGAGCAGTTCTTC
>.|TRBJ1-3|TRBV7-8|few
CASSLSLFSGNTIYF
TGTGCCAGCAGCTTAAGTCTGTTCTCTGGAAACACCATATATTTT
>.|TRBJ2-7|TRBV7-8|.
CASSNPRSLSYEQYF
TGTGCCAGCAGCAATCCCAGGTCCCTCTCCTACGAGCAGTACTTC
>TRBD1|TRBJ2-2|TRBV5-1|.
CASSLLTGPGELFF
TGCGCCAGCAGCCTTTTGACAGGGCCCGGGGAGCTGTTTTTT
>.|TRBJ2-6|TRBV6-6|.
CASRVVWGANVLTF
TGTGCCAGCAGAGTCGTGTGGGGGGCCAACGTCCTGACTTTC
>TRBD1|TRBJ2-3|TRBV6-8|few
CASRNRGSTDTQYF
TGTGCCAGCAGGAACAGGGGAAGCACAGATACGCAGTATTTT
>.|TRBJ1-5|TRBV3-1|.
CASSQGAGGHQPQHF
TGTGCCAGCAGCCAAGGGGCTGGGGGTCATCAGCCCCAGCATTTT
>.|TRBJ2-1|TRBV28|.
CASRGRRRSYNEQFF
TGTGCCAGCAGAGGACGCAGGCGGTCCTACAATGAGCAGTTCTTC
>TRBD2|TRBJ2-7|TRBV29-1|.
CSVAGQVAGNGDINSYEQYF
TGCAGCGTTGCCGGACAAGTAGCGGGAAACGGTGATATAAACAGCTACGAGCAGTACTTC
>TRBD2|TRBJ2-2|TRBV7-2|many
CASSSGLGNTGELFF
TGTGCCAGCAGCTCCGGACTAGGGAACACCGGGGAGCTGTTTTTT
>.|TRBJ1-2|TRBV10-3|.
CAITPNRDYGYTF
TGTGCCATCACTCCGAACCGAGACTATGGCTACACCTTC
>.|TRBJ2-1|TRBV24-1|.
CATSDRRGGDNEQFF
TGTGCCACCAGTGACCGCCGGGGCGGGGACAATGAGCAGTTCTTC
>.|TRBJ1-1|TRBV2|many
CASSFQEVSHTEAFF
TGTGCCAGCAGTTTTCAGGAGGTGAGCCACACTGAAGCTTTCTTT
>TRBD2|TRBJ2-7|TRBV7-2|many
CASSPAPASGNYEQYF
TGTGCCAGCAGCCCAGCCCCGGCTAGCGGGAACTACGAGCAGTACTTC
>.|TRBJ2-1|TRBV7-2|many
CASSFGDSSYNEQFF
TGTGCCAGCAGCTTTGGGGACTCCTCCTACAATGAGCAGTTCTTC
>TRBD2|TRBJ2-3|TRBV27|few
CASSSSGLAGGTQYF
TGTGCCAGCAGTTCATCGGGACTAGCGGGCGGTACGCAGTATTTT
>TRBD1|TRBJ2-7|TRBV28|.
CASSFQGAGEQYF
TGTGCCAGCAGTTTTCAGGGGGCAGGCGAGCAGTACTTC
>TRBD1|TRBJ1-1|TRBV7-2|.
CASSLDSDRVGTEAFF
TGTGCCAGCAGCTTAGACTCAGACAGGGTGGGAACCGAAGCTTTCTTT
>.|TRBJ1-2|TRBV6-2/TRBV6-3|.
CASSANRVLYGYTF
TGTGCCAGCAGTGCAAACAGGGTCCTCTATGGCTACACCTTC
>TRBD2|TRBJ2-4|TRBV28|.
CASSSPASGRDKNIQYF
TGTGCCAGCAGTTCCCCCGCTAGCGGGAGAGACAAAAACATTCAGTACTTC